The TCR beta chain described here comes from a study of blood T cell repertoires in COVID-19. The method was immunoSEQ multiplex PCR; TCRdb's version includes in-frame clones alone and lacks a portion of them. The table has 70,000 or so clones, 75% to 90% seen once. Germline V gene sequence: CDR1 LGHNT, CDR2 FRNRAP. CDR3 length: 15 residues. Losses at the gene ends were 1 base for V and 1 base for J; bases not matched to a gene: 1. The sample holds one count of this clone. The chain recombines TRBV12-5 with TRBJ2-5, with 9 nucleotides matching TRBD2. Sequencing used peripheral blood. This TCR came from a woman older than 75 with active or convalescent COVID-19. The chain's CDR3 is CASGLGGLAQETQYF. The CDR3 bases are TGTGCTAGTGGTTTGGGGGGACTAGCCCAAGAGACCCAGTACTTC.